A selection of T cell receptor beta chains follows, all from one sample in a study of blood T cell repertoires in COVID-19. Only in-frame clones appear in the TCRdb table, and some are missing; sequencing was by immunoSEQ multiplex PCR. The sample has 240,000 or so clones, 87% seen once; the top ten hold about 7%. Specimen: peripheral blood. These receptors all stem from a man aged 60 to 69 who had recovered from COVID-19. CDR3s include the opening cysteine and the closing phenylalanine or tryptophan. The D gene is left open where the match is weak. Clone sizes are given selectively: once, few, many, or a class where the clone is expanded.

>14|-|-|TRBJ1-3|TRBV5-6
CASSLGLSGNTIYF
TGTGCCAGCAGCTTGGGGCTCTCTGGAAACACCATATATTTT
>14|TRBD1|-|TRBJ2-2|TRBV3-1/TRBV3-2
CASSRQGSTGELFF
TGTGCCAGCAGCCGACAGGGGTCCACCGGGGAGCTGTTTTTT
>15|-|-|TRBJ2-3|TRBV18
CASSPSIQSTDTQYF
TGTGCCAGCTCACCATCCATTCAGAGCACAGATACGCAGTATTTT
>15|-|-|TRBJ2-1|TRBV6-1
CASSELAGDYNEQFF
TGTGCCAGCAGTGAATTAGCAGGGGATTACAATGAGCAGTTCTTC
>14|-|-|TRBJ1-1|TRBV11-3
CASSLTGSNTEAFF
TGTGCCAGCAGCCTCACAGGGTCGAACACTGAAGCTTTCTTT
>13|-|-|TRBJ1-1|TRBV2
CASTGLIGTEAFF
TGTGCCAGCACAGGGCTTATCGGCACTGAAGCTTTCTTT
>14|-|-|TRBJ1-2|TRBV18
CASSPLQGGDGYTF
TGTGCCAGCTCACCACTACAGGGTGGGGATGGCTACACCTTC
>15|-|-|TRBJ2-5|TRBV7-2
CASSLGLASEETQYF
TGTGCCAGCAGCTTAGGGCTAGCGTCGGAAGAGACCCAGTACTTC
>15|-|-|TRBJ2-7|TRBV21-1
CASSDSGGARDEQYF
TGTGCCTCCTCCGATAGCGGGGGGGCGAGAGACGAGCAGTACTTC
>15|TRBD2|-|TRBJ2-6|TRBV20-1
CSASAGDPGANVLTF
TGCAGTGCTAGTGCGGGAGATCCTGGGGCCAACGTCCTGACTTTC
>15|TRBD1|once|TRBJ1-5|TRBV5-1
CASSLTGISNQPQHF
TGCGCCAGCAGCCTGACAGGGATTAGCAATCAGCCCCAGCATTTT
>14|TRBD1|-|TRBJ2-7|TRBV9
CASSVGDRGYEQYF
TGTGCCAGCAGCGTGGGCGACAGGGGCTACGAGCAGTACTTC
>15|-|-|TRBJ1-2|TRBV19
CASSLPRVGSTGYTF
TGTGCCAGTAGTCTCCCCAGGGTAGGCTCTACCGGCTACACCTTC
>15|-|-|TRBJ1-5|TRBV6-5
CASSYSGLGGEPQHF
TGTGCCAGCAGTTACTCCGGTCTCGGAGGGGAGCCCCAGCATTTT
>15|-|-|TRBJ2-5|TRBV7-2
CASSSRPRGKETQYF
TGTGCCAGCAGCTCGAGGCCCAGGGGAAAGGAGACCCAGTACTTC
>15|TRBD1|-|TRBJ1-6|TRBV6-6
CASSYSGTGGSPLHF
TGTGCCAGCAGTTACTCGGGGACAGGGGGATCGCCCCTCCACTTT
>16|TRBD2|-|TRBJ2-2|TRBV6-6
CASSPVAAGGFGELFF
TGTGCCAGCAGCCCCGTGGCAGCGGGGGGGTTCGGGGAGCTGTTTTTT
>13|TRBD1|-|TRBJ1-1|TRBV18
CASSPQTGGAAFF
TGTGCCAGCTCACCACAAACAGGGGGCGCGGCTTTCTTT
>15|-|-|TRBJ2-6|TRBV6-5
CASSTTWSGANVLTF
TGTGCCAGCAGTACTACGTGGTCTGGGGCCAACGTCCTGACTTTC
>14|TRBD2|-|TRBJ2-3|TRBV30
CAWSVRSGVATQYF
TGTGCCTGGAGTGTACGTAGCGGGGTGGCTACGCAGTATTTT
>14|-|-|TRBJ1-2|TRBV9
CASSVEGALRGYTF
TGTGCCAGCAGCGTAGAAGGGGCGCTTCGGGGCTACACCTTC
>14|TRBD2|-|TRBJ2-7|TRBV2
CASNTGLAGVGQYF
TGTGCCAGCAACACGGGACTAGCGGGGGTCGGGCAGTACTTC
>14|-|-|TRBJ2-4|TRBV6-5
CASSPGVSKNIQYF
TGTGCCAGCAGTCCAGGGGTGAGCAAAAACATTCAGTACTTC
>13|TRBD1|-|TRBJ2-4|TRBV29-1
CSVPGTEKNIQYF
TGCAGCGTTCCCGGGACAGAAAAAAACATTCAGTACTTC
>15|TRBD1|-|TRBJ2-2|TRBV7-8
CASSSQGAWAGELFF
TGTGCCAGCAGCTCACAGGGGGCTTGGGCCGGGGAGCTGTTTTTT
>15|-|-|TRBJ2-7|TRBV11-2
CASSRGQFLSYEQYF
TGTGCCAGCAGCCGCGGACAGTTCCTCTCCTACGAGCAGTACTTC
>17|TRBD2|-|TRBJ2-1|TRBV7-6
CASSLPSGALSYNEQFF
TGTGCCAGCAGCTTACCGAGCGGGGCCCTCTCCTACAATGAGCAGTTCTTC
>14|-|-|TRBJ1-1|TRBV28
CASSHWEMNTEAFF
TGTGCCAGCAGCCATTGGGAGATGAACACTGAAGCTTTCTTT
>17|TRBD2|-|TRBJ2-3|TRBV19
CASSKGLAGTSWDTQYF
TGTGCCAGTAGTAAGGGACTAGCGGGGACCAGCTGGGATACGCAGTATTTT
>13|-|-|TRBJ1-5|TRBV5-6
CASSLPLVQPQHF
TGTGCCAGCAGCCTCCCCCTCGTTCAGCCCCAGCATTTT
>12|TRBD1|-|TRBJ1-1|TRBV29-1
CSVRQGYTEAFF
TGCAGCGTTCGACAGGGCTACACTGAAGCTTTCTTT
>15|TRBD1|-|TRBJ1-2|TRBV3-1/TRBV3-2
CASSRLGQGTKGYTF
TGTGCCAGCAGCCGCTTAGGACAGGGGACCAAAGGCTACACCTTC
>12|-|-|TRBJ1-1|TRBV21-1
CARSKGGTEAFF
TGTGCCAGGAGTAAGGGAGGGACTGAAGCTTTCTTT
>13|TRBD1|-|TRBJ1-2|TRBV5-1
CASSSAGGYGYTF
TGCGCCAGCAGCTCGGCAGGGGGCTATGGCTACACCTTC
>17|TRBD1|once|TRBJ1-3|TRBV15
CATSWDRGLFSGNTIYF
TGTGCCACCAGTTGGGACAGGGGATTATTCTCTGGAAACACCATATATTTT
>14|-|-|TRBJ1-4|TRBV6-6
CASRNRAANEKLFF
TGTGCCAGCAGGAACAGGGCGGCTAATGAAAAACTGTTTTTT
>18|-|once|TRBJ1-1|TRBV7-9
CASRTRDIQAQMNTEAFF
TGTGCCAGCAGAACAAGGGACATACAGGCACAAATGAACACTGAAGCTTTCTTT
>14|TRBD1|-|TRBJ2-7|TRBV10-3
CAISEWQQGDEQYF
TGTGCCATCAGTGAGTGGCAGCAGGGGGACGAGCAGTACTTC
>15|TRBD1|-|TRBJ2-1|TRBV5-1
CASSSGQGSYNEQFF
TGCGCCAGCAGCTCGGGACAGGGAAGCTACAATGAGCAGTTCTTC
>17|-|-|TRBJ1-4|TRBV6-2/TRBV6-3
CASSYGRGPRINEKLFF
TGTGCCAGCAGTTACGGCAGGGGACCCCGTATTAATGAAAAACTGTTTTTT
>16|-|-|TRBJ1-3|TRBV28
CASSPIGRGGGNTIYF
TGTGCCAGCAGTCCTATCGGGCGGGGGGGTGGAAACACCATATATTTT
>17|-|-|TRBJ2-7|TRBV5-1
CASSLGYRGFVVYEQYF
TGCGCCAGCAGCTTGGGGTACCGGGGGTTCGTGGTCTACGAGCAGTACTTC
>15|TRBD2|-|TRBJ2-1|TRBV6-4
CASSPLAGGHNEQFF
TGTGCCAGCAGTCCGCTAGCGGGGGGGCACAATGAGCAGTTCTTC
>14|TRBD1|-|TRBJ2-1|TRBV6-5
CASQTGDRYNEQFF
TGTGCCAGCCAAACAGGGGACCGCTACAATGAGCAGTTCTTC
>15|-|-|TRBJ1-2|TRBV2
CASTEGAVFNYGYTF
TGTGCCAGCACCGAAGGTGCGGTTTTTAACTATGGCTACACCTTC
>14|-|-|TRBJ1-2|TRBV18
CASSPQGPNYGYTF
TGTGCCAGCTCACCACAGGGGCCGAACTATGGCTACACCTTC
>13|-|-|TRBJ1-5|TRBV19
CASSIQGFQPQHF
TGTGCCAGTAGTATACAGGGGTTTCAGCCCCAGCATTTT
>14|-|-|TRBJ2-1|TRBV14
CASSSGQVYNEQFF
TGTGCCAGCAGTTCCGGCCAGGTCTACAATGAGCAGTTCTTC
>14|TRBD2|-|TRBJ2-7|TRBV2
CASSALAGGSEQYF
TGTGCCAGCAGTGCACTAGCGGGGGGCTCCGAGCAGTACTTC
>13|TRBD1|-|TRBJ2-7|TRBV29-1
CSVERQGAREQYF
TGCAGCGTTGAAAGACAGGGGGCCAGAGAGCAGTACTTC
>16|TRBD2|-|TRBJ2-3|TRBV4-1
CASRLGLAGGYDTQYF
TGCGCCAGCAGGCTGGGACTAGCGGGGGGTTATGATACGCAGTATTTT